These 19 T cell receptor beta chains originate from one sample sequenced in a study of shared clonotypes between healthy human individuals. Naive CD8 cells were CD45RO-negative, positively selected for CCR7, excluding terminally differentiated effector memory CD45RA+ cells. Some clones are missing from TCRdb's copy, which holds only in-frame ones; the method was immunoSEQ multiplex PCR. Seen here are some 2 million clones, just under 95% observed once, and the top ten hold about 1.1%. Sequenced: naive CD8+ T cells sorted from blood. The receptor source for this set is a man aged 18 to 29 in good health.

V gene TRBV5-6 combines with J gene TRBJ2-2; D is undetermined. The CDR3 contains 14 residues. Germline CDR1 reads SGHDT; CDR2 reads YYEEEE. V was shortened by 0 bases and J by 9 bases, with 12 bases between the two germline ends. The CDR3 region has the DNA TGTGCCAGCAGCTTGGGGGTTCTCGTCAGGGAGCTGTTTTTT. It specifies CASSLGVLVRELFF.

The J gene is TRBJ2-7, the V gene TRBV5-1, with TRBD1 identical over 7 bases. This CDR3 is built from 15 residues. Germline V CDR1 and CDR2: SGHRS, YFSETQ. V lost 0 bases, J lost 5 bases, and 8 bases stayed unmatched. CDR3 sequence: CASSLARDRVHEQYF. CDR3 coding DNA: TGCGCCAGCAGCTTGGCCCGAGACAGGGTCCACGAGCAGTACTTC.

The sample holds one count of this clone. This chain joins TRBV7-2 and TRBJ2-1; 8 nucleotides agree with TRBD2. The ends lost 1 base at V and 6 bases at J; junction bases unmatched: 5. The germline gives CDR1 SGHTA, CDR2 FQGNSA. The CDR3 is 15 amino acids. In DNA, the CDR3 is TGTGCCAGCAGCTTAGGGTTAGCGGGATTCAATGAGCAGTTCTTC. Protein sequence: CASSLGLAGFNEQFF.

The chain is built from TRBV6-6 and TRBJ2-2, with D unresolved. This CDR3 spans 14 amino acids. The V end lost 0 bases, the J end lost 3 bases, and 5 bases lay between the germline ends. Germline CDR1 is MNHNY and CDR2 is SVGAGI (reference sequence). The CDR3 coding sequence is TGTGCCAGCAGTTACTCGGGATACACCGGGGAGCTGTTTTTT. It codes for CASSYSGYTGELFF.

V and J are TRBV27 and TRBJ1-4; D possibly corresponds to TRBD1 (5 bases). This CDR3 region has 16 residues. The V end lost 1 base, the J end lost 5 bases, and 14 bases lay between the germline ends. CDR1 and CDR2 from the germline V gene are MNHEY and SMNVEV (reference sequence). CDR3 bases: TGTGCCAGCAGTTTATATCCAGGGATCCCCAATGAAAAACTGTTTTTT. It encodes CASSLYPGIPNEKLFF.

V usage is TRBV9 and J usage is TRBJ1-1, with D possibly matching TRBD1 (6 bases). Germline V CDR1 and CDR2: SGDLS, YYNGEE. Trimming cost V 3 bases and J 8 bases, with 14 bases left between them. CDR3 size: 13 residues. CDR3 nucleotide sequence: TGTGCCAGCAGCGAGGACAGTAACCTAGAAGCTTTCTTT. Its translation: CASSEDSNLEAFF.

The rearrangement uses TRBV29-1 and TRBJ2-4; a weak D match, TRBD2 (6 bases). Germline V CDR1 and CDR2: SQVTM, ANQGSEA. V lost 0 bases and J 3 bases, leaving 21 bases between the germline ends. CDR3 length: 18 residues. The CDR3 DNA reads TGCAGCGTTGAAGATCGGTTTGGAGGGTCGGATAGCAAAAACATTCAGTACTTC. This gives the protein CSVEDRFGGSDSKNIQYF.

This chain connects TRBV19 to TRBJ1-1, with D possibly TRBD1 on 6 matching bases. CDR1 and CDR2 (germline): LNHDA, SQIVND (reference sequence). The CDR3 is 15 residues long. V was clipped by 5 bases and J by 5 bases, with 18 bases between them. CDR3 in amino acids: CASSLFGGRYTEAFF. For the CDR3, the DNA is TGTGCCAGTAGTTTGTTCGGGGGGCGATATACTGAAGCTTTCTTT.

The chain joins TRBV7-8 to TRBJ2-3; D call uncertain. Trimming left V 1 base short and J 0 bases short, with 11 bases between. Per germline, CDR1 SGHVS and CDR2 FQNEAQ. This CDR3 spans 16 amino acids. The CDR3 DNA sequence: TGTGCCAGCAGCTTAGAATCATTACCTAGCACAGATACGCAGTATTTT. Translation gives CASSLESLPSTDTQYF.

V gene TRBV7-6 combines with J gene TRBJ2-2, with 7 bases matching TRBD1. V gave up 3 bases and J gave up 5 bases; unmatched junction bases: 6. Germline V lookup: CDR1 SGHVS, CDR2 FNYEAQ. The CDR3 totals 15 residues. The CDR3 region is CASSLRQGETGELFF. In DNA form, the CDR3 reads TGTGCCAGCAGCTTGAGACAGGGTGAGACCGGGGAGCTGTTTTTT.

This clone was observed once. V gene TRBV9 combines with J gene TRBJ2-7, with D possibly TRBD1 on 6 matching bases. V lost 0 bases and J 3 bases, leaving 13 bases between the germline ends. CDR3 length: 15 residues. CDR1 and CDR2 from the germline V gene are SGDLS and YYNGEE. The CDR3 region is CASSVGLGQNYEQYF. CDR3 coding DNA: TGTGCCAGCAGCGTAGGACTCGGACAGAACTACGAGCAGTACTTC.

The chain joins TRBV5-6 to TRBJ2-7; no definite D call. CDR1 and CDR2 (germline): SGHDT, YYEEEE. The V gene lost 3 bases and the J gene lost 2 bases, with 6 bases spanning the gap. The CDR3 extends over 12 amino acids. For the CDR3, the DNA is TGTGCCAGCAGCTCGTCGCCCTACGAGCAGTACTTC. Amino acid sequence: CASSSSPYEQYF.

The chain is built from TRBV13 and TRBJ2-4; 14 bases agree with TRBD2. The CDR3 is 20 residues long. CDR1 is PRHDT and CDR2 is FYEKMQ in the germline V gene (reference sequence). With 6 bases clipped from V and 0 bases from J, the junction kept 13 bases outside the gene matches. The CDR3, as DNA: TGTGCCAGCAGTTGCCGTGGGACTAGCGGGGGAGTGCTAGCCAAAAACATTCAGTACTTC. As protein: CASSCRGTSGGVLAKNIQYF.

CDR3 region: CASSFGGASLYGYTF. In DNA, the CDR3 is TGCGCCAGCAGCTTCGGCGGAGCTTCACTTTATGGCTACACCTTC. V is TRBV5-1 and J is TRBJ1-2; D is unclear. Trimming stripped 2 bases from V and 5 bases from J, with 16 bases between. This CDR3 spans 15 amino acids. CDR1 and CDR2 (germline): SGHRS, YFSETQ.

V and J are TRBV10-3 and TRBJ2-3, with a possible D match to TRBD2 (6 bases). The CDR3 runs 13 residues. The germline V and J ends were trimmed by 8 bases and 6 bases, with 15 bases remaining between them. Germline CDR1 ENHRY, CDR2 SYGVKD. DNA of the CDR3: TGTGCCATCGGCGGGACCGTTAGTGATACGCAGTATTTT. Its protein is CAIGGTVSDTQYF.

DNA of the CDR3: TGTGCCAGCAGCTTGATGCCCGAGGACTATGGCTACACCTTC. Its protein product is CASSLMPEDYGYTF. V is TRBV5-5 and J is TRBJ1-2; no clear D. From germline, CDR1 is SGHKS and CDR2 YYEKEE (reference sequence). The CDR3 loop spans 14 amino acids. The V and J ends lost 1 base and 3 bases respectively, with 10 bases between them.

The chain joins TRBV5-1 to TRBJ2-1, with D perhaps TRBD2 (6 bases). The CDR3 contains 14 residues. Trimming left V 5 bases short and J 8 bases short, with 17 bases between. Looked up from germline, CDR1 is SGHRS and CDR2 is YFSETQ. The CDR3 nucleotides read TGCGCCAGCAGTGCGGCTCACACGGGGGATGAGCAGTTCTTC. Protein sequence: CASSAAHTGDEQFF.

Regarding this clone: The same CDR3 arises from other DNA sequences in this sample as well. This chain uses TRBV27 with TRBJ2-3; D is undetermined. The CDR3 has 14 residues. Germline assignment: CDR1 MNHEY and CDR2 SMNVEV (reference sequence). Trimming cost V 3 bases and J 2 bases, with 9 bases left between them. CDR3 protein: CASSLAPSTDTQYF. The DNA of the CDR3 is TGTGCCAGCAGTTTGGCCCCATCCACAGATACGCAGTATTTT.

The chain couples TRBV5-1 to TRBJ2-1; D remains unclear. This CDR3 is 14 amino acids long. The germline V and J ends were trimmed by 7 bases and 5 bases, with 16 bases remaining between them. Germline V gene data show CDR1 as SGHRS and CDR2 as YFSETQ. CDR3 coding DNA: TGCGCCAGCGGTTTCGTTGGGTCGGACAATGAGCAGTTCTTC. Translating gives CASGFVGSDNEQFF.